This TCR beta chain appears in the sequencing data of a study of T cells in tumors after PD-1 blockade. Overall study context: No patient had prior checkpoint blockade, systemic immunosuppression, or radiotherapy within 4 weeks. Treatment was either pembrolizumab 200 mg every 3 weeks or cemiplimab 350 mg every 2 weeks.

Clones were sequenced by immunoSEQ multiplex PCR, and TCRdb holds only the in-frame ones, with some missing. The data hold about 60,000 clones, with around 72% observed a single time. The sequences come from PBMCs, collected after anti-PD-1 treatment. The receptor's source is a human donor with basal cell carcinoma.

The CDR3 spells CASAKGQGSYEQYF. CDR3 nucleotides: TGTGCCAGCGCTAAGGGACAGGGATCCTACGAGCAGTACTTC. The rearrangement joins TRBV6-5 to TRBJ2-7; the match to TRBD1 covers 9 bases. The CDR3 has 14 amino acids. The V gene's germline CDR1 is MNHEY and CDR2 SVGAGI. J was trimmed by 1 base and V by 8 bases; bases with no gene match: 6.